This T cell receptor (beta chain) was profiled in a study of technical replicates of blood from a handful of donors. The germline V gene has CDR1 MGHRA and CDR2 YSYEKL. The ends lost 2 bases at V and 0 bases at J; junction bases unmatched: 11. This CDR3 has 20 residues. Generated by immunoSEQ multiplex PCR, the TCRdb table keeps only in-frame clones and is missing some. The data contain 50,000 to 60,000 clones, roughly 94% of them singletons. The rearrangement joins TRBV4-1 to TRBJ2-1; TRBD2 matches 12 bases. The sequence came from a human donor in good health. Some clones in this sample may be carry-over from other donors' samples. Sequencing used PBMCs. This CDR3 reads CASSQLHLAGGEISYNEQFF. CDR3 bases: TGCGCCAGCAGCCAATTGCACCTAGCGGGGGGGGAAATCTCCTACAATGAGCAGTTCTTC.